These 26 T cell receptor beta chains came from one sample sequenced in a study of blood T cell repertoires in COVID-19. Some clones are missing from TCRdb's copy, which holds only in-frame ones; the method was immunoSEQ multiplex PCR. Of approximately 220,000 clones listed, 83% are singletons. The source material was PBMCs or T cells enriched from blood (not recorded which). The receptor source for this set is a woman between 40 and 55 years old who had been exposed to COVID-19.

V usage is TRBV19 and J usage is TRBJ1-1, with D unclear. The germline V and J ends were trimmed by 3 bases and 6 bases, with 23 bases remaining between them. CDR3 length: 17 residues. Germline values: CDR1 LNHDA, CDR2 SQIVND (reference sequence). CDR3 coding DNA: TGTGCCAGTAGTATCCAAGCGGCCGTCGGCCCTCCAGCTGAAGCTTTCTTT. As protein: CASSIQAAVGPPAEAFF.

This clone was detected only a few times. V and J are TRBV5-4 and TRBJ1-1, with 7 bases that match TRBD1. Unmatched junction bases numbered 10, after V lost 3 bases and J lost 5 bases. Germline V gives CDR1 SGHNT, CDR2 YYREEE (reference sequence). The CDR3 is 15 residues long. DNA of the CDR3: TGTGCCAGCAGCTCTTACAGGGGTTGGGAAACTGAAGCTTTCTTT. This encodes CASSSYRGWETEAFF. Full variable domain (remainder filled in from reference TRBV5-4 and TRBJ1-1): ETGVTQSPTHLIKTRGQQVTLRCSSQSGHNTVSWYQQALGQGPQFIFQYYREEENGRGNFPPRFSGLQFPNYSSELNVNALELDDSALYLCASSSYRGWETEAFFGQGTRLTVV.

This clone was seen at least ten times. The chain recombines TRBV18 with TRBJ2-1; D is perhaps TRBD2 (7 bases). Germline-derived CDR1 and CDR2 are KGHSH and LQKENI. Trimming left V 8 bases short and J 3 bases short, with 23 bases between. The length of the CDR3 is 17 residues. The DNA of the CDR3 is TGTGCCAGCGCCCAGGGGCGGGGGCCCCCAAACTACAATGAGCAGTTCTTC. Its translation: CASAQGRGPPNYNEQFF.

V gene TRBV7-9 combines with J gene TRBJ1-1, with D hard to call. From germline, CDR1 is SEHNR and CDR2 FQNEAQ (reference sequence). The CDR3 spans 15 residues. V shed 3 bases and J shed 0 bases, with 11 bases lying between them. The CDR3 loop reads CASSLVAGLNTEAFF. The CDR3 DNA reads as TGTGCCAGCAGCTTGGTGGCAGGATTGAACACTGAAGCTTTCTTT.

A remark on this clone: Other DNA sequences from this sample encode an identical CDR3 as well. The chain links TRBV29-1 to TRBJ1-4; 9 bases agree with TRBD1. CDR1 and CDR2 from the germline V gene are SQVTM and ANQGSEA. The trim removed 4 bases at V and 8 bases at J, leaving 2 bases unmatched. The CDR3 contains 12 residues. CDR3 coding DNA: TGCAGCGTTGGGACAGGGGACGAAAAACTGTTTTTT. It is translated as CSVGTGDEKLFF.

This chain links TRBV4-2 with TRBJ2-7, with 15 bases fitting TRBD2. V lost 0 bases, J lost 2 bases, and 5 bases stayed unmatched. The CDR3 is made up of 18 amino acids. The germline V gene has CDR1 LGHNA and CDR2 YNFKEQ. The CDR3 loop is CASSQEGLAGGNPYEQYF. Here the CDR3 DNA reads TGTGCCAGCAGCCAAGAAGGACTAGCGGGGGGGAACCCCTACGAGCAGTACTTC.

The chain combines TRBV6-6 with TRBJ2-2; D is uncertain. The CDR3 totals 13 residues. Trimming took off 8 bases at V and 2 bases at J, with 9 bases between the two ends. The germline CDR1 and CDR2 sequences are MNHNY and SVGAGI (reference sequence). The CDR3 sequence is CASGQDNTGELFF. The CDR3 DNA reads as TGTGCCAGCGGGCAGGATAACACCGGGGAGCTGTTTTTT.

V is TRBV5-1 and J is TRBJ2-5, with 9 bases fitting TRBD2. The ends lost 0 bases at V and 1 base at J; junction bases unmatched: 4. The CDR3 contains 16 residues. Germline V gene lookup returns CDR1 SGHRS and CDR2 YFSETQ. CDR3 nucleotides: TGCGCCAGCAGCTTGGCGGCTAGCGGGGCCCAAGAGACCCAGTACTTC. The encoded protein is CASSLAASGAQETQYF.

The genes are TRBV18 and TRBJ2-5; TRBD1 matches at 7 bases. The J segment lost 4 bases and the V segment lost 4 bases, leaving 9 bases of the junction unmatched. Germline CDR1 is KGHSH and CDR2 is LQKENI. The CDR3 totals 15 residues. CDR3 loop: CASSRYRGEGETQYF. DNA of the CDR3: TGTGCCAGCTCACGTTACAGGGGAGAGGGAGAGACCCAGTACTTC.

This rearrangement joins TRBV9 to TRBJ2-1; 9 bases are a match to TRBD1. Per germline, CDR1 SGDLS and CDR2 YYNGEE. CDR3 length: 14 residues. Losses at the gene ends were 4 bases for V and 5 bases for J; bases not matched to a gene: 4. The CDR3 DNA reads TGTGCCAGCAGCCCTTGGGACAGGGACAATGAGCAGTTCTTC. Its protein is CASSPWDRDNEQFF.

This clone appeared a single time. The chain uses TRBV9 and TRBJ2-3; 9 positions match TRBD1. With V trimmed by 3 bases and J by 1 base, 12 bases remained unmatched. The CDR3 totals 18 residues. Germline CDR1 is SGDLS and CDR2 is YYNGEE. Here the CDR3 reads CASSAHWGQGLGTDTQYF. CDR3 bases: TGTGCCAGCAGCGCCCACTGGGGACAGGGATTGGGCACAGATACGCAGTATTTT.

The CDR3 DNA reads as TGCGCCAGCAGCCCGACCCGGGACTCCATCTACGAGCAGTACTTC. It translates to CASSPTRDSIYEQYF. The V call is TRBV5-1, the J call TRBJ2-7; the D gene is possibly TRBD2 (6 bases). Germline-derived CDR1 and CDR2 are SGHRS and YFSETQ. The CDR3 spans 15 residues. Trimming pared 4 bases from V and 3 bases from J, leaving 17 bases between.

The chain employs TRBV29-1 and TRBJ2-7; TRBD1 is a possible D gene (5 bases). This CDR3 has 11 residues. V was trimmed by 4 bases and J by 5 bases, leaving 9 bases between them. Per germline, CDR1 SQVTM and CDR2 ANQGSEA. The CDR3 nucleotides are TGCAGCGTTGGTTGGGGCCACGAGCAGTACTTC. Its translation: CSVGWGHEQYF.

The chain recombines TRBV4-3 with TRBJ2-7, with TRBD1 as a possible D gene (6 bases). The CDR3 runs to 17 residues. V was clipped by 3 bases and J by 0 bases, with 18 bases between them. CDR1 LGHNA and CDR2 YSLEER come from the germline V gene. The CDR3 sequence is CASSQLLGTTDSYEQYF. Written as DNA, the CDR3 is TGCGCCAGCAGCCAGCTTTTGGGGACAACCGACTCCTACGAGCAGTACTTC.

The chain is built from TRBV4-1 and TRBJ2-5; TRBD2 aligns across 9 bases. Per the germline V gene, CDR1 is MGHRA and CDR2 is YSYEKL. The CDR3 runs 16 residues. V was pared by 1 base and J by 3 bases, with 6 bases of the junction left unmatched. CDR3 protein: CASSQGSASGEETQYF. The DNA of the CDR3 is TGCGCCAGCAGCCAAGGTTCGGCTAGCGGGGAAGAGACCCAGTACTTC.

This clone was recorded only once. This chain joins TRBV6-1 and TRBJ2-7, with 7 bases matching TRBD1. V lost 2 bases and J lost 0; bases outside the gene matches: 13. The V gene's germline CDR1 is MNHNS and CDR2 SASEGT. The CDR3 consists of 18 residues. The CDR3: CASSETIDRATTSYEQYF. The CDR3 DNA reads TGTGCCAGCAGTGAAACCATCGACAGGGCTACGACCTCCTACGAGCAGTACTTC.

The rearrangement uses TRBV27 and TRBJ1-2, with D tentatively TRBD1 (5 bases). The CDR3 sequence is 15 residues long. Germline V lookup: CDR1 MNHEY, CDR2 SMNVEV (reference sequence). Trimming pared 2 bases from V and 4 bases from J, leaving 14 bases between. The CDR3, as DNA: TGTGCCAGCAGTTTAGGTGGGGCAGGCCTCTATGGCTACACCTTC. Its translation is CASSLGGAGLYGYTF.

This clone was seen ten or more times. The chain combines TRBV12-3 or TRBV12-4 with TRBJ1-1; D not certain. CDR3 length equals 13 residues. Trimming pared 3 bases from V and 6 bases from J, leaving 11 bases between. CDR3 protein: CASSLGQDSEAFF. The CDR3 DNA follows: TGTGCCAGCAGTTTGGGTCAGGACTCTGAAGCTTTCTTT.

The chain carries TRBV19 and TRBJ1-3; D call uncertain. Deletions cut 7 bases from V and 4 bases from J, with 11 bases between. Germline CDR1 is LNHDA and CDR2 is SQIVND (reference sequence). This CDR3 region has 13 residues. CDR3 protein: CASTAAGGNTIYF. Here the CDR3 DNA reads TGTGCCAGTACGGCGGCTGGAGGAAACACCATATATTTT.

This chain uses TRBV13 with TRBJ1-2, with TRBD1 matching 7 bases. J was trimmed by 0 bases and V by 4 bases; bases with no gene match: 5. The CDR3 has 15 amino acids. The germline V gene has CDR1 PRHDT and CDR2 FYEKMQ (reference sequence). The CDR3 sequence: CASSSQGLPNYGYTF. CDR3 nucleotides: TGTGCCAGCAGCTCACAGGGGTTACCTAACTATGGCTACACCTTC.

The J gene is TRBJ2-5, the V gene TRBV29-1; 13 bases line up with TRBD2. The junction had 7 bases not matched to a gene; V was cut back by 6 bases and J by 6 bases. From germline, CDR1 is SQVTM and CDR2 ANQGSEA. The CDR3 covers 14 residues. The CDR3 DNA sequence: TGCAGCGTCCTAGGACTAGCGGGAGTTCAGACCCAGTACTTC. It yields the protein CSVLGLAGVQTQYF.

The V gene is TRBV9, the J gene TRBJ1-3; no firm D call. The CDR3 extends over 13 amino acids. The V and J ends lost 3 bases and 5 bases respectively, with 9 bases between them. The V gene's germline CDR1 is SGDLS and CDR2 YYNGEE. CDR3 bases: TGTGCCAGCAGCGATGCAGGCAGAAACACCATATATTTT. Protein product: CASSDAGRNTIYF.

The V gene is TRBV28, the J gene TRBJ1-5, with no clear D. The CDR3 spans 13 residues. V gave up 5 bases and J gave up 7 bases, with 12 bases separating them. Germline values: CDR1 MDHEN, CDR2 SYDVKM. The CDR3 is CASSPRVRQPQHF. The CDR3 nucleotides read TGTGCCAGCAGTCCGAGGGTGAGGCAGCCCCAGCATTTT.

J is TRBJ2-7 and V is TRBV10-3; maybe TRBD1 (9 bases). CDR1 and CDR2 (germline): ENHRY, SYGVKD. The CDR3 sequence is 15 residues long. V shed 10 bases and J shed 7 bases, with 26 bases lying between them. This CDR3 reads CATISREGTGWEQYF. The CDR3 nucleotides read TGTGCCACAATCTCCCGGGAGGGGACAGGGTGGGAGCAGTACTTC.

As DNA, the CDR3 is TGTGCCAGCAGTCCCGTTCGTGACAGTGCAACTAATGAAAAACTGTTTTTT. Amino acid sequence: CASSPVRDSATNEKLFF. The rearrangement joins TRBV27 to TRBJ1-4, with a tentative D call TRBD1 (5 bases). Germline CDR1 reads MNHEY; CDR2 reads SMNVEV (reference sequence). The CDR3 spans 17 residues. The V and J ends lost 5 bases and 0 bases respectively, with 16 bases between them.

The rearrangement joins TRBV5-1 to TRBJ2-3; 9 nucleotides match TRBD1. This CDR3 comprises 12 residues. V lost 7 bases and J lost 4; bases outside the gene matches: 1. Germline CDR1 reads SGHRS; CDR2 reads YFSETQ. As DNA, the CDR3 is TGCGCCAGCCGGACAGGGGCAGATACGCAGTATTTT. The encoded protein is CASRTGADTQYF.